The TCR beta chain under discussion was sequenced for a study of blood T cell repertoires in COVID-19. In the study's own analysis: Cell counts per sample came from amplifying reference gene primers. Libraries were prepared by immunoSEQ multiplex PCR; TCRdb keeps only in-frame clonotypes and omits some of them. V, J and clone size derive from that table, while D and trimming were established from the DNA sequence. The sample gives a few hundred thousand clones, roughly 89% of which show up once; over 3.5% is in the top ten. Germline CDR1 reads LNHDA; CDR2 reads SQIVND (reference sequence). This CDR3 has 16 amino acids. Trimming took 0 bases from V and 6 from J; bases not matched to a gene: 2.

V and J are TRBV19 and TRBJ2-2; 12 nucleotides align to TRBD2. This clonotype originated in a woman between 18 and 29 years old with acute COVID-19. The sample taken for sequencing was PBMCs or T cells enriched from blood (not recorded which). DNA of the CDR3: TGTGCCAGTAGTATAGAACGACTAGCGGGAGCCGGGGAGCTGTTTTTT. As protein: CASSIERLAGAGELFF.